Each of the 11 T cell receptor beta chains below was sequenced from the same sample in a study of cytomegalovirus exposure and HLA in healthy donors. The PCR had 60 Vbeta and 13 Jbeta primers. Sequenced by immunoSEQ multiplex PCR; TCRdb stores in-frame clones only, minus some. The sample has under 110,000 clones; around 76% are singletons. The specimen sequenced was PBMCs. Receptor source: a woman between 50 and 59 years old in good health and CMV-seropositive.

The CDR3: CASSLIGPPGNQPQHF. The CDR3 region has the DNA TGTGCCAGCAGCTTGATTGGGCCCCCCGGCAATCAGCCCCAGCATTTT. This chain joins TRBV7-2 and TRBJ1-5; D is unresolved. V gave up 3 bases and J gave up 2 bases, with 14 bases separating them. Germline values: CDR1 SGHTA, CDR2 FQGNSA. The CDR3 consists of 16 residues.

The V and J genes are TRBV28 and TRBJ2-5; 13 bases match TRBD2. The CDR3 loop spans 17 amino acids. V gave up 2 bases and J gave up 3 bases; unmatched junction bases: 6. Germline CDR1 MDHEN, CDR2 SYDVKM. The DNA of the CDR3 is TGTGCCAGCAGTTTACTATTTGGGACTAGCGGGGAAGAGACCCAGTACTTC. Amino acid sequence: CASSLLFGTSGEETQYF.

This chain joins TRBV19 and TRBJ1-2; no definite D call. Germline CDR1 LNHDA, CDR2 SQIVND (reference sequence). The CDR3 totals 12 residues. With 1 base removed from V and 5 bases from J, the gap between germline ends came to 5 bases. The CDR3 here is CASSIAFYGYTF. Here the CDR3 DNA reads TGTGCCAGTAGTATAGCATTTTATGGCTACACCTTC.

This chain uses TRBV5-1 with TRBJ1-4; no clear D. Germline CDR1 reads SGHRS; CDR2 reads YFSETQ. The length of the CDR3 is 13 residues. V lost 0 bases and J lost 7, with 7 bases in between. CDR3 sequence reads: CASSLEGGEKLFF. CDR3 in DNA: TGCGCCAGCAGCTTGGAGGGAGGTGAAAAACTGTTTTTT.

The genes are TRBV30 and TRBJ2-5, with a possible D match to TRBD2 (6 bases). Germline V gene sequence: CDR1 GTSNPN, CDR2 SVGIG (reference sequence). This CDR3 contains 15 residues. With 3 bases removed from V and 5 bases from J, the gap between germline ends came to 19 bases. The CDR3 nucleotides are TGTGCCTGGAGACCGGGACTTTCTAGATGGGAGACCCAGTACTTC. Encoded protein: CAWRPGLSRWETQYF. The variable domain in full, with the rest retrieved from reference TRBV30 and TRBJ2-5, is SQTIHQWPATLVQPVGSPLSLECTVEGTSNPNLYWYRQAAGRGLQLLFYSVGIGQISSEVPQNLSASRPQDRQFILSSKKLLLSDSGFYLCAWRPGLSRWETQYFGPGTRLLVL.

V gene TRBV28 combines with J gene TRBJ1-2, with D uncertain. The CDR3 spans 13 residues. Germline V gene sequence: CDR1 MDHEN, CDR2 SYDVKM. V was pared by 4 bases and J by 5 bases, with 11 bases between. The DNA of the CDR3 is TGTGCCAGCAGTTCCCGGCCGAGGTATGGCTACACCTTC. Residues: CASSSRPRYGYTF.

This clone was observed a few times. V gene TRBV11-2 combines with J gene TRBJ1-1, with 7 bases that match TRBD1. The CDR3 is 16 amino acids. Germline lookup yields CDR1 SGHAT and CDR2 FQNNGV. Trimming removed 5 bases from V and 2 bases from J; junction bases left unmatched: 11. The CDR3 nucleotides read TGTGCCAGCAGCCCTACCGGGACAGTCCTCAACACTGAAGCTTTCTTT. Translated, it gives CASSPTGTVLNTEAFF.

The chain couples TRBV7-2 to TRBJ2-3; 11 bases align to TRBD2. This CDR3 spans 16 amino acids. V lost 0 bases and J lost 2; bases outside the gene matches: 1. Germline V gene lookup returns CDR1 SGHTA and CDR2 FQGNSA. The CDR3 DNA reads TGTGCCAGCAGCTTAGCTAGCGGGGGGGCCACAGATACGCAGTATTTT. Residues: CASSLASGGATDTQYF.

The CDR3 DNA reads TGTGCCAGCAGCACCTGGACAGTAAACACTGAAGCTTTCTTT. Its translation: CASSTWTVNTEAFF. The chain is built from TRBV7-2 and TRBJ1-1; the D gene is possibly TRBD1 (6 bases). Germline assignment: CDR1 SGHTA and CDR2 FQGNSA. The V end lost 5 bases, the J end lost 2 bases, and 12 bases lay between the germline ends. The CDR3 spans 14 residues.

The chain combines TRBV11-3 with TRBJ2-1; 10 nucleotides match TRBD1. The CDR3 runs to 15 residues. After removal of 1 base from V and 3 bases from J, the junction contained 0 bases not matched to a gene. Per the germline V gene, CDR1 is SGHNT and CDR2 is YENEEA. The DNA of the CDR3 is TGTGCCAGCAGCTTAGGGACAGGGGGCTACAATGAGCAGTTCTTC. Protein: CASSLGTGGYNEQFF.

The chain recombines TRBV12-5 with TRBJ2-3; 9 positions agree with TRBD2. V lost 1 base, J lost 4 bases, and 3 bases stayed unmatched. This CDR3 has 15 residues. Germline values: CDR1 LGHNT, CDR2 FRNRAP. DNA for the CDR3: TGTGCTAGTGGTTTGGGACTAGCGGTTTCAGATACGCAGTATTTT. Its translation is CASGLGLAVSDTQYF.